Reported below is one T cell receptor beta chain. Its antigen is as yet unknown. CDR1 is MNHEY, CDR2 SMNVEV, per germline (reference sequence). Trimming removed 2 bases from V and 5 bases from J, with 9 bases in between. CDR3 size: 14 residues. TCRdb's table, derived via immunoSEQ multiplex PCR, lists solely in-frame clones and lacks some. The data contain 450,000 to 700,000 clones, around 95% of them singletons. This entry belongs to a study of shared clonotypes between healthy human individuals. Overall study findings and caveats: In the sorted subsets, rarefaction showed sequencing was incomplete despite large depth. Naive CD4 clonotypes were shared across a few donors at approximately 5.3%.

Terminally differentiated effector memory CD45RA+ cells were excluded by CCR7 positive selection of CD45RO-negative cells. Material: naive CD8+ T cells sorted from blood. This chain joins TRBV27 and TRBJ2-2; weak D call: TRBD1 (5 bases). This clonotype was obtained from a woman aged 30 to 39 in good health. CDR3 DNA: TGTGCCAGCAGTTTACAGGGAAGAACCGGGGAGCTGTTTTTT. This sequence encodes CASSLQGRTGELFF.